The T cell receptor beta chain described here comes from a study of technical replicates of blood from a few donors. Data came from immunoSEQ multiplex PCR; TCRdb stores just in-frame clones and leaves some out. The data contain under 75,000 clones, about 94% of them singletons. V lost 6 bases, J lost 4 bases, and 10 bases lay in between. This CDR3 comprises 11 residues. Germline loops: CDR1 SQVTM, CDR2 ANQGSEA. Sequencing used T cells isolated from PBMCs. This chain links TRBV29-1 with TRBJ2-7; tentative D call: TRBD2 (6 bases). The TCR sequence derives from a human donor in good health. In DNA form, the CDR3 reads TGCAGCGTGGGCCTAGCGTACGAGCAGTACTTC. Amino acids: CSVGLAYEQYF.